Listed below are T cell receptor beta chains from one sample, sequenced in a study of T cells in Graves' hyperthyroidism and ophthalmopathy. TCRdb re-called the multiplex PCR reads with MiXCR, one entry per CDR3 protein. The table includes about 400,000 distinct CDR3 sequences, roughly an eighth detected once. The specimen was blood. The receptors were sampled from a woman aged 18-35 years with Graves' hyperthyroidism. The CDR3 runs from the conserved cysteine through the conserved F or W. Each record gives: J gene, V gene, CDR3 length, D gene, clone size, CDR3 DNA, CDR3 protein. The D gene is left open where the match is weak. Clone size is given for some rows only: seen once, a few or many times, or a class if the clone is expanded.

J: TRBJ1-5; V: TRBV20-1; length: 18; D: .; size: few; DNA: TGCAGTGCTAGAAGTAGACGTTTTATTCGACGGATAAATCAGCCCCAGCATTTT; CDR3: CSARSRRFIRRINQPQHF
J: TRBJ1-2; V: TRBV19; length: 13; D: .; size: .; DNA: TGTGCCAGTAGTATCGGACGGAACTATGGCTACACCTTC; CDR3: CASSIGRNYGYTF
J: TRBJ2-3; V: TRBV29-1; length: 13; D: .; size: few; DNA: TGCAGTTCCTCGGACGGGGCCGGAGATACGCAGTATTTT; CDR3: CSSSDGAGDTQYF
J: TRBJ2-5; V: TRBV28; length: 18; D: TRBD2; size: many; DNA: TGTGCCAGCAGTTTAAACCACCCCCTAGCGGGGGTTGAGGAGACCCAGTACTTC; CDR3: CASSLNHPLAGVEETQYF
J: TRBJ2-2; V: TRBV4-1; length: 16; D: TRBD1; size: .; DNA: TGCGCCAGCAGCCAAGGGACAGGGGAAGACACCGGGGAGCTGTTTTTT; CDR3: CASSQGTGEDTGELFF
J: TRBJ1-4; V: TRBV7-8; length: 15; D: .; size: many; DNA: TGTGCCAGCAGCCTCGGGGCCGCAGGAGATGAAAAACTGTTTTTT; CDR3: CASSLGAAGDEKLFF
J: TRBJ1-5; V: TRBV7-6; length: 17; D: TRBD1; size: few; DNA: TGTGCCAGCAGCTTAGCTGGGGGACAGAATAGCAATCAGCCCCAGCATTTT; CDR3: CASSLAGGQNSNQPQHF
J: TRBJ2-7; V: TRBV5-1; length: 12; D: .; size: few; DNA: TGCGCCAGCAGCTCCGATACCTACGAGCAGTACTTC; CDR3: CASSSDTYEQYF
J: TRBJ2-1; V: TRBV7-2; length: 17; D: TRBD2; size: many; DNA: TGTGCCAGCAGCCCCCGACCGGGACTAGCGGGAGAAAATGAGCAGTTCTTC; CDR3: CASSPRPGLAGENEQFF
J: TRBJ1-1; V: TRBV29-1; length: 14; D: .; size: many; DNA: TGCAGCGTTGCCGAGGGCCTTGGGAACACTGAAGCTTTCTTT; CDR3: CSVAEGLGNTEAFF
J: TRBJ1-1; V: TRBV10-3; length: 13; D: .; size: many; DNA: TGTGCCATCAGCCCACGGGGCCTCACTGAAGCTTTCTTT; CDR3: CAISPRGLTEAFF
J: TRBJ1-5; V: TRBV6-1; length: 16; D: .; size: many; DNA: TGTGCCAGCAGTCCGGGACTCCTAAATGGCAATCAGCCCCAGCATTTT; CDR3: CASSPGLLNGNQPQHF
J: TRBJ2-1; V: TRBV12-3/TRBV12-4; length: 16; D: .; size: many; DNA: TGTGCCAGCAGTCCACAAACGAACGGGGCCTACAATGAGCAGTTCTTC; CDR3: CASSPQTNGAYNEQFF
J: TRBJ2-5; V: TRBV5-8; length: 14; D: .; size: .; DNA: TGTGCCAGCAGCTTGGGGGCAGGGGAAGAGACCCAGTACTTC; CDR3: CASSLGAGEETQYF
J: TRBJ1-4; V: TRBV11-3; length: 16; D: .; size: .; DNA: TGTGCCAGCAGCTTAGATCGTGAACCAGGGGATGAAAAACTGTTTTTT; CDR3: CASSLDREPGDEKLFF
J: TRBJ2-1; V: TRBV20-1; length: 15; D: TRBD2; size: many; DNA: TGCAGTGCTAGGCGTACAACTTGGGAGGGAGGTGAGCAGTTCTTC; CDR3: CSARRTTWEGGEQFF
J: TRBJ1-5; V: TRBV19; length: 17; D: .; size: many; DNA: TGTGCCAGTAGTGGGGGGATTTGGGCAGGGGGCAATCAGCCCCAGCATTTT; CDR3: CASSGGIWAGGNQPQHF
J: TRBJ2-3; V: TRBV6-1; length: 15; D: TRBD2; size: few; DNA: TGTGCCAGCAGGCAATCTAGCGGGGGCACAGATACGCAGTATTTT; CDR3: CASRQSSGGTDTQYF
J: TRBJ1-1; V: TRBV20-1; length: 11; D: .; size: many; DNA: TGCAGTGCTAGACCGGGGACTGAAGCTTTCTTT; CDR3: CSARPGTEAFF
J: TRBJ2-1; V: TRBV19; length: 14; D: .; size: few; DNA: TGTGCCAGTAGTATTCTGGCAGGGCGGCATGAGCAGTTCTTC; CDR3: CASSILAGRHEQFF
J: TRBJ2-7; V: TRBV6-5; length: 17; D: .; size: many; DNA: TGTGCCAGCAGTTACGGAACCAGACGGACTACCTCCTACGAGCAGTACTTC; CDR3: CASSYGTRRTTSYEQYF
J: TRBJ2-7; V: TRBV12-3/TRBV12-4; length: 11; D: .; size: many; DNA: TGTGCCAGCGGGCCAATCTACGAGCAGTACTTC; CDR3: CASGPIYEQYF